Sequencing of this T cell receptor (beta chain) was carried out in a study of T cell changes during pregnancy in multiple sclerosis (dated by TCRdb to the late 2010s). With respect to the entire study: The study looked at changes in the T cell repertoire across pregnancy in women with multiple sclerosis.

The CDR3 contains 13 residues, cysteine and phenylalanine counted. Left in the record is the CDR3 DNA by itself, 39 bases read in frame from the first base. Deletion took 4 bases off V and 8 bases off J, with a span of 14 bases between the germline ends. The germline V gene yields SQVTM for CDR1 and ANQGSEA for CDR2. The library was obtained by the immunoSEQ multiplex PCR assay. Entries here come from immuneACCESS through TCRdb and include only in-frame sequences with V and J called. Some clones fail to appear in such tables; in the studies checked, an unresolved V gene covers under half of the shortfall, and the cause of the remainder is unknown. The sample profile shows approximately 84,000 clones; about 94% of them were found once. Together, the top ten hold approximately 2.4% of the sample. A remark on this clone: Its antigen remains unidentified. No base quality information exists; no much larger clone differs at one position.

Sequenced material: peripheral blood, taken in the third trimester of pregnancy. The TCR comes from a female donor with multiple sclerosis, enrolled in a pregnancy study. The rearrangement joined TRBV29-1 to TRBJ1-4, and perhaps TRBD1 as D gene, on 5 matching bases. The CDR3 sequence is CSVAVGGAEKLFF. The DNA reads TGCAGCGTTGCGGTCGGCGGGGCGGAAAAACTGTTTTTT.